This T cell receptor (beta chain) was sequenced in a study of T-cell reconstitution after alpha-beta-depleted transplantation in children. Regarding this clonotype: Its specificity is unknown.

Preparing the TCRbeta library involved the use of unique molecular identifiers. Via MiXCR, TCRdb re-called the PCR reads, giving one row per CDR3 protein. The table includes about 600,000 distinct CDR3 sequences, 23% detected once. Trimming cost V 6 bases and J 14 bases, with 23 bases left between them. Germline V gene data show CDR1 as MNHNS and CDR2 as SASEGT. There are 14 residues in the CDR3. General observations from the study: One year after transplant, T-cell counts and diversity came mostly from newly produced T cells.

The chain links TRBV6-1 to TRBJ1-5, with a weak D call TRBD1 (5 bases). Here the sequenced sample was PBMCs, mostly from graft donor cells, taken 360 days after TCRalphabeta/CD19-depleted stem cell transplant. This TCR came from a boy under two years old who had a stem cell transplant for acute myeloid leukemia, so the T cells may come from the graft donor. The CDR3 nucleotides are TGTGCCAGCAGCCGGGACCCAGGCAAGCAGGAGGAGCATTTT. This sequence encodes CASSRDPGKQEEHF.